This T cell receptor (beta chain) emerged from a study of blood T cells in healthy people across ages. In the case of this clonotype: What it recognizes is unknown.

The CDR3 totals 14 residues. Per the germline V gene, CDR1 is SQVTM and CDR2 is ANQGSEA. The germline V and J ends were trimmed by 3 bases and 1 base, with 12 bases remaining between them. Primed by a sample-barcoded 5' primer and a J-beta primer mix, a second PCR proceeded for about 7 to 11 cycles. TCRdb redid the calling of the 5' RACE reads with MiXCR, one entry per CDR3 protein. The data contain around 990,000 distinct CDR3 sequences, 25% of them singletons. Points from the study as a whole: Older individuals had lower TCR beta diversity per million T cells (the decline was roughly linear).

This sample also appeared in a second study, on T cells of mothers and their children.

This chain uses TRBV29-1 with TRBJ1-1; D might be TRBD1 (5 bases). The sequencing sample was made of blood. The receptor was derived from a girl aged 2-10 years in good health. CDR3 coding DNA: TGCAGCGTTGAGGTTCGGGGGACGAACACTGAAGCTTTCTTT. Protein sequence: CSVEVRGTNTEAFF.